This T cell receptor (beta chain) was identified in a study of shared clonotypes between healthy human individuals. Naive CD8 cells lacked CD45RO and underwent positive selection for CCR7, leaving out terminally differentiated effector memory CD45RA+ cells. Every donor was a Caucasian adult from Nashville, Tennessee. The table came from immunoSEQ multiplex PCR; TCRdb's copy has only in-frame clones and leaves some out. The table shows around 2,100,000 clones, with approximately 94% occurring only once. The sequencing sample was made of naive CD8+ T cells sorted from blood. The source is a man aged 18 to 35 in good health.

CDR3: CASSETVEGSVNSPLHF. CDR3 DNA: TGTGCCAGCAGTGAAACGGTGGAGGGCTCCGTTAATTCACCCCTCCACTTT. The chain joins TRBV2 to TRBJ1-6; no definite D call. The CDR3 extends over 17 amino acids. Trimming removed 2 bases from V and 6 bases from J, with 17 bases in between. Germline V lookup: CDR1 SNHLY, CDR2 FYNNEI.